The entry that follows covers one TCR beta chain sequence. Antigen: not known. These data are taken from a study of T cell repertoires in cytomegalovirus infection. Study at large: HLA-B-restricted CMV epitopes that are well studied were used alongside recently identified HLA-C-restricted ones.

TCRdb independently ran MiXCR on the reads; one entry per CDR3 protein. Of about 310,000 distinct CDR3 sequences listed, around 25% are singletons. General study points: Across the ex vivo response, the dominant clonotypes were HLA-C-restricted CMV-specific TCR beta clonotypes. Cumulative frequency (of public TCR beta family members) identified carriers of CMV plus the relevant HLA.

Germline V gene sequence: CDR1 WSHSY, CDR2 SAAADI. Trimming left V 7 bases short and J 2 bases short, with 12 bases between. This CDR3 is built from 14 residues. The rearrangement uses TRBV10-2 and TRBJ2-1; unclear D gene. Here the sequenced sample was cultured PBMCs, taken from culture after CMV antigen stimulation. The sequence was obtained from a human donor in good health (CMV status not recorded). Some clones in this sample may be carry-over from other donors' samples. The CDR3 sequence: CASNRGSTYNEQFF. The CDR3 DNA reads as TGCGCCAGCAATCGAGGCTCAACCTACAATGAGCAGTTCTTC.